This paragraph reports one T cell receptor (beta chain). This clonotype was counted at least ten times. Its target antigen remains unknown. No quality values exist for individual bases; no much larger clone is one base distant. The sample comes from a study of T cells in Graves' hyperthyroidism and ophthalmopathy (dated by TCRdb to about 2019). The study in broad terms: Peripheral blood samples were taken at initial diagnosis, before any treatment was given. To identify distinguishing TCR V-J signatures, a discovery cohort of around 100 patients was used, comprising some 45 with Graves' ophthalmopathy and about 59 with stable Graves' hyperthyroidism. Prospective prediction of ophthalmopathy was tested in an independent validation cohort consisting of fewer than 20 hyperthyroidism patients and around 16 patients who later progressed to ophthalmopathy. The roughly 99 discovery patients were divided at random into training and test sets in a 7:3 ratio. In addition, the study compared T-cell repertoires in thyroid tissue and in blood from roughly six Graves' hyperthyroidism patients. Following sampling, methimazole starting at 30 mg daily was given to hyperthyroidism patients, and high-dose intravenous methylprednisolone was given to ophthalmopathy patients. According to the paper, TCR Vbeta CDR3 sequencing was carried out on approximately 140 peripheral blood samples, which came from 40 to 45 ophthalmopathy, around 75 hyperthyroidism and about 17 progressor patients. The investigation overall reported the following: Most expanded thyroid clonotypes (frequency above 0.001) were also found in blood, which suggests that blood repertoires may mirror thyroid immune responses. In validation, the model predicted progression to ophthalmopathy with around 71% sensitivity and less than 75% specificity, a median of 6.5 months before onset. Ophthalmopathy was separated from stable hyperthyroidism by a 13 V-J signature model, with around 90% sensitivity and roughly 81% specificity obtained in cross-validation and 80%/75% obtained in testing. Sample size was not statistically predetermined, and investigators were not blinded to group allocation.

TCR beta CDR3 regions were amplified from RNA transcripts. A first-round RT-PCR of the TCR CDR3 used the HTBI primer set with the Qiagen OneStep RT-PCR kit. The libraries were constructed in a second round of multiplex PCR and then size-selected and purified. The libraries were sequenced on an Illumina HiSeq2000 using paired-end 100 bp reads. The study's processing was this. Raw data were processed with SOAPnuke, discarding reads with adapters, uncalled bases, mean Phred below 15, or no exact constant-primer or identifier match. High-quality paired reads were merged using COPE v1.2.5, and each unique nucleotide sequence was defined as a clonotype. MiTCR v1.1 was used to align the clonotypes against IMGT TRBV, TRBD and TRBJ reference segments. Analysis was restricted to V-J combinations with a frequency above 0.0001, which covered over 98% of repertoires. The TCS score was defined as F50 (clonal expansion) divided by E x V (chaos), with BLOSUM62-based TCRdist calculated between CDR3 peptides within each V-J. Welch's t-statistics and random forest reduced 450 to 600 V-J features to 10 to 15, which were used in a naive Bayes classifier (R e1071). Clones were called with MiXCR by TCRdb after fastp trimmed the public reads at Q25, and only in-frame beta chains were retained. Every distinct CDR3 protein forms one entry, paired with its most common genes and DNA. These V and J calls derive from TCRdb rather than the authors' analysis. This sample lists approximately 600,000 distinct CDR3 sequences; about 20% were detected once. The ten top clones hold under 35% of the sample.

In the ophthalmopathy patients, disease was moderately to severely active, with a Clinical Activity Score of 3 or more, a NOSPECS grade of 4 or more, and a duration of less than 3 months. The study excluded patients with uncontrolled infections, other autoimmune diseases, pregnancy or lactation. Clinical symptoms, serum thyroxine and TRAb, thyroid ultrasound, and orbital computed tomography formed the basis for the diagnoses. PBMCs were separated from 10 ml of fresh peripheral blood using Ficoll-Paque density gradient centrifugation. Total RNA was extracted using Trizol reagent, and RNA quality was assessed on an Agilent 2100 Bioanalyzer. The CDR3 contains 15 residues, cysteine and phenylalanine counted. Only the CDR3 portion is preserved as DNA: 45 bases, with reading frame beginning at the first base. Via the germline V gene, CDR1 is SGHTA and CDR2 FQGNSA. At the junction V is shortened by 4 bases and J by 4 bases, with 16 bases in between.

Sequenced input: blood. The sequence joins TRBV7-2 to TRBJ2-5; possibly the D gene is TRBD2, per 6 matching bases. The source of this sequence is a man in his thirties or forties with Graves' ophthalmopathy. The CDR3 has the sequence CASSSRGSEGETQYF. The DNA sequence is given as TGTGCCAGCAGCTCTCGGGGGAGTGAGGGAGAGACCCAGTACTTC.